This note documents a single T cell receptor beta chain sequence. Its antigen target is currently unknown. No much larger clone exists at a distance of one base, and base qualities are not known. The immunoSEQ Assay, a bias-controlled multiplex PCR, was used to amplify TCRbeta CDR3 regions from genomic DNA. Per the source publication's procedure: Nucleated cell counts per sample were estimated from amplification of reference gene primers within the assay. To quantify the absolute abundance of each unique TCRbeta CDR3 rearrangement, sequence reads were collapsed and filtered. For each sample, productive Simpson clonality was calculated by taking the square root of Simpson's diversity index across productive rearrangements. Here the immuneACCESS table is served through TCRdb, limited to in-frame sequences with V and J called. Missing clones are a known gap in these copies; in checked studies unresolved V genes cover under half, and the rest lacks a known reason. The V and J calls and clone size are taken from that table; D and trimming were inferred from the DNA. This sample has some 200,000 clones in its table, and roughly four fifths of those were observed once. The top ten clones comprise approximately 12% of the sample.

The data derive from a study of blood T cell repertoires in COVID-19 (TCRdb year 2020). Study-level background: Samples covering the acute and convalescent phases of COVID-19 were provided by collaborators in the United States, Italy and Spain. The repertoires were released in a freely available public database meant as a resource for research on the immune response to SARS-CoV-2. Nearly every sample came with metadata listing a de-identified subject ID, COVID-19 status, age in years and sex. The material from the prospective study consisted of cDNA or gDNA derived from T cells, B-cell-depleted T cells, or PBMCs. Deeply sampled blood TCRbeta repertoires from subjects exposed to, actively infected with, or recovered from COVID-19 were included in the dataset. Samples were obtained from the ongoing ImmuneRACE study (first 160 participants) and from about 1,300 subjects provided by 6 global collaborators. Where available, HLA class I and class II types were taken from metadata supplied by the sample provider and were not determined by assay-based typing.

Study-level results and caveats: Clinical and demographic metadata were provided uncurated, with the amount varying by source and participant.

The V end loses 5 bases and the J end loses 1 base, and a stretch of 19 bases separates them. Based on the germline V gene, the CDR1 and CDR2 sequences are LGHNT and FRNRAP. There are 17 amino acids in the CDR3, from cysteine to phenylalanine inclusive. Only CDR3 DNA is held: 51 bases, read in frame from base 1. The collaborating institutions used their own protocols to collect whole blood in K2EDTA tubes. For TCRbeta analysis, collaborator samples were shipped as frozen whole blood, as isolated PBMCs, or as DNA extracted from either sample type. This sequence was found in a woman between 40 and 55 years old with acute or convalescent COVID-19. What was sequenced was peripheral blood. The V and J segments used are TRBV12-5 and TRBJ2-3, with TRBD2 tentatively as D gene (6 bases match). The CDR3 protein: CASGLPPGGARTDTQYF. The DNA sequence is as follows: TGTGCTAGTGGTCTCCCCCCTGGCGGGGCCCGCACAGATACGCAGTATTTT. Reference TRBV12-5 and TRBJ2-3 proteins supply the regions before and after the CDR3; the full variable domain is: DARVTQTPRHKVTEMGQEVTMRCQPILGHNTVFWYRQTMMQGLELLAYFRNRAPLDDSGMPKDRFSAEMPDATLATLKIQPSEPRDSAVYFCASGLPPGGARTDTQYFGPGTRLTVL.